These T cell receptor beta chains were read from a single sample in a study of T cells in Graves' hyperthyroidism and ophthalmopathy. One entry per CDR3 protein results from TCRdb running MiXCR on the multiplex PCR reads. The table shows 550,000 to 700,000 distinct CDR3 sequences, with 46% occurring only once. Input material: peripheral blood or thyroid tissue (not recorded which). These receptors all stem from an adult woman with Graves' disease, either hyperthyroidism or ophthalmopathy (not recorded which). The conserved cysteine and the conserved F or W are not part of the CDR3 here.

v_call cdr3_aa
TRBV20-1 SARPDNYGYT
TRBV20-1 SAQETQY
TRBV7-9 ASSQAAAGDQETQY
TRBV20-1 SARGGAGYGYT
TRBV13 ASKITGPLYEQY
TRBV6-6 ASSRTPGHRNEKLF
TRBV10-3 AISEGQGFGAF
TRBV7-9 ASSLAEYPGELF
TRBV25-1 ASSESGSLNYGYT
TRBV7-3 ASSLQTGAYEQY
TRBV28 ASSSYTGTLIAAF
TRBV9 ASSAGPWYYEQY
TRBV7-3 ASSLTGALAF
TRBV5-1 ASRPGISNYGYT
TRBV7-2 ASSLFWDRGNSPLH
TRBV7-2 ASSSLWGPGELF
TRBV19 ASSMGRDNEQF
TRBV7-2 ASGTYTNEKLF
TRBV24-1 ATSDLGEQETQY
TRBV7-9 ASSHRDNSYEQY
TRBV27 ASSSSPLH
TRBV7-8 ASSIDDRVNYGYT
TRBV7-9 ASSLAVNEQF
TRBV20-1 SARDALAGYQETQY
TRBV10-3 ATRQGVIKYNEQF
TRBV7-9 ASSLGTGVGYT
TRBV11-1 ASSKLRTQETQY
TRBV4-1 ASSQADTYNEQF
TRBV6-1 ASSPWTQTQETQY
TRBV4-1 ASSQHPGGGIGASYEQY
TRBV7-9 ASSPYRELVDEQY
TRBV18 ASSPPGARETQY
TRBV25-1 ASSEFGGGEQPQH
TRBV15 ATSRETSSAGVTGFGYTIY
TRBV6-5 ASSSSRDRGYEQY
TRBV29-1 ALGPWTVSYEQY
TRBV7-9 ASSLQTGMLTYEQY
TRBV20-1 SAIEQGPLSNQPQH
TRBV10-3 AISGRDNTYEH
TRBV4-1 ASSPGTGNSPLH
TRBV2 ASSGTRQETPLH
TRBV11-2 ASSLSIVSTEAF
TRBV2 ASVGGTGELF
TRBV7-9 ASSSGQGATNYGYT
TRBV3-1 ASSHEDREAF